The clone carrying this T cell receptor beta chain was seen only a few times. These data come from a study of blood T cell repertoires in COVID-19. Study-level information: In each case, the material was cDNA or gDNA derived from T cells, B-cell-depleted T cells, or PBMCs.

Produced via immunoSEQ multiplex PCR; TCRdb's table is partial and in-frame only. The sample has 130,000 to 150,000 clones, around 81% seen once. Germline V gene sequence: CDR1 MDHEN, CDR2 SYDVKM. The CDR3 loop spans 14 amino acids. Trimming stripped 6 bases from V and 0 bases from J, with 11 bases between. The sequence derives from a human donor in a cohort sampled during active COVID-19. The chain joins TRBV28 to TRBJ1-1, with no clear D. The sequenced sample consisted of peripheral blood. The CDR3 DNA reads as TGTGCCAGCAGCCTCGGGAGGCTGAACACTGAAGCTTTCTTT. This sequence encodes CASSLGRLNTEAFF. Full variable domain (rest looked up from reference TRBV28 and TRBJ1-1): DVKVTQSSRYLVKRTGEKVFLECVQDMDHENMFWYRQDPGLGLRLIYFSYDVKMKEKGDIPEGYSVSREKKERFSLILESASTNQTSMYLCASSLGRLNTEAFFGQGTRLTVV.